The 22 T cell receptor beta chains below were found in one sample sequenced in a study of T cell changes during pregnancy in multiple sclerosis. Measured with immunoSEQ multiplex PCR; TCRdb has only the in-frame clones, and not every one. This table holds tens of thousands of clones, 70% to 90% found once. Sequencing was performed on CD4+ T cells from peripheral blood mononuclear cells, taken in the first trimester of pregnancy. The origin of the receptors is a female donor in good health, enrolled as a control in a pregnancy study.

J is TRBJ1-4 and V is TRBV7-9; 7 nucleotides line up with TRBD1. CDR3 length: 15 amino acids. Germline trimming cut 5 bases from V and 1 base from J; bases unmatched to any gene: 4. Germline CDR1 reads SEHNR; CDR2 reads FQNEAQ (reference sequence). The CDR3 spells CASSLRQGTNEKLFF. In DNA form, the CDR3 reads TGTGCCAGCAGCCTCCGACAGGGAACTAATGAAAAACTGTTTTTT. Based on the CDR3 plus reference TRBV7-9 and TRBJ1-4, the full variable domain is DTGVSQNPRHKITKRGQNVTFRCDPISEHNRLYWYRQTLGQGPEFLTYFQNEAQLEKSRLLSDRFSAERPKGSFSTLEIQRTEQGDSAMYLCASSLRQGTNEKLFFGSGTQLSVL.

The chain employs TRBV4-3 and TRBJ2-4; maybe TRBD2 (6 bases). The germline V gene has CDR1 LGHNA and CDR2 YSLEER. The CDR3 is 16 amino acids. Trimming took 3 bases from V and 4 from J, leaving 16 bases between them. CDR3 nucleotides: TGCGCCAGCAGCCAGGGACCGGAGGGACCAAAAAACATTCAGTACTTC. Encoded protein: CASSQGPEGPKNIQYF.

The V call is TRBV11-3, the J call TRBJ2-7; D call uncertain. V shed 1 base and J shed 2 bases, with 15 bases lying between them. This CDR3 has 16 amino acids. Looked up from germline, CDR1 is SGHNT and CDR2 is YENEEA. CDR3 in amino acids: CASSLVTTQPPYEQYF. The CDR3 bases are TGTGCCAGCAGCTTAGTGACAACCCAGCCTCCCTACGAGCAGTACTTC. Full variable domain (outside the CDR3, taken from reference TRBV11-3 and TRBJ2-7): EAGVVQSPRYKIIEKKQPVAFWCNPISGHNTLYWYLQNLGQGPELLIRYENEEAVDDSQLPKDRFSAERLKGVDSTLKIQPAELGDSAVYLCASSLVTTQPPYEQYFGPGTRLTVT.

The chain uses TRBV7-2 and TRBJ2-3; 7 bases match TRBD2. CDR3 size: 16 residues. V trimming: 5 bases; J trimming: 4 bases; junction bases outside the gene matches: 12. In germline, CDR1 is SGHTA, CDR2 FQGNSA. The CDR3 nucleotides read TGTGCCAGCAGCACGATGTCGGCGGGGGAGGCAGATACGCAGTATTTT. Its protein is CASSTMSAGEADTQYF.

This clone has a single count. The chain links TRBV30 to TRBJ2-7; 7 nucleotides line up with TRBD1. The CDR3 is 13 amino acids. The germline V gene encodes CDR1 GTSNPN and CDR2 SVGIG (reference sequence). The ends lost 5 bases at V and 6 bases at J; junction bases unmatched: 10. CDR3 sequence reads: CAWANTGDGEQYF. The CDR3 DNA follows: TGTGCCTGGGCCAATACAGGGGACGGCGAGCAGTACTTC.

This clone was counted a few times. The chain carries TRBV7-2 and TRBJ1-3, with a tentative D call TRBD1 (5 bases). This CDR3 spans 15 amino acids. The germline CDR1 and CDR2 sequences are SGHTA and FQGNSA. V lost 0 bases to trimming and J lost 4 bases, with 10 bases between them. CDR3: CASSLAPGPGNTIYF. In nucleotides, the CDR3 is TGTGCCAGCAGCTTAGCGCCAGGGCCCGGAAACACCATATATTTT.

The V and J genes are TRBV28 and TRBJ2-3; 9 bases are shared with TRBD2. Germline values: CDR1 MDHEN, CDR2 SYDVKM. The CDR3 length is 15 residues. With 3 bases clipped from V and 6 bases from J, the junction kept 7 bases outside the gene matches. The CDR3 is CASSLASGIRDTQYF. The CDR3 DNA reads TGTGCCAGCAGTTTGGCTAGCGGGATCCGGGATACGCAGTATTTT.

J is TRBJ1-5 and V is TRBV5-8, with 7 bases that match TRBD1. V was clipped by 4 bases and J by 9 bases; unmatched bases: 1. The length of the CDR3 is 11 residues. CDR1 and CDR2 from the germline V gene are SGHTS and YDEGEE. CDR3: CASSRTGPQHF. CDR3 bases: TGTGCCAGCAGCAGGACAGGGCCCCAGCATTTT.

This clone was found once. The chain carries TRBV18 and TRBJ1-2; 9 nucleotides line up with TRBD1. V was pared by 2 bases and J by 8 bases, with 0 bases of the junction left unmatched. Germline V CDR1 and CDR2: KGHSH, LQKENI. This CDR3 has 12 amino acids. The CDR3 sequence is CASSPGTGGYTF. The CDR3 DNA reads TGTGCCAGCTCACCAGGGACAGGGGGCTACACCTTC.

The chain combines TRBV5-4 with TRBJ2-3, with TRBD2 identical over 15 bases. Germline CDR1 and CDR2: SGHNT and YYREEE (reference sequence). V shed 3 bases and J 3 bases; nucleotides not matched to a gene: 8. CDR3 length: 18 amino acids. CDR3 amino acids: CASSWGGLAGGPTDTQYF. CDR3 bases: TGTGCCAGCAGCTGGGGAGGACTAGCGGGAGGGCCAACAGATACGCAGTATTTT.

The chain joins TRBV15 to TRBJ2-2; D may be TRBD2 (5 bases). Germline CDR1 is LNHNV and CDR2 is YYDKDF (reference sequence). This CDR3 contains 17 residues. V was clipped by 0 bases and J by 1 base, with 12 bases between them. The CDR3 region has the DNA TGTGCCACCAGCAGAGAGGTGGCCGGAGGGAACACCGGGGAGCTGTTTTTT. Its protein is CATSREVAGGNTGELFF. The complete variable domain, with remaining parts taken from reference TRBV15 and TRBJ2-2, reads DAMVIQNPRYQVTQFGKPVTLSCSQTLNHNVMYWYQQKSSQAPKLLFHYYDKDFNNEADTPDNFQSRRPNTSFCFLDIRSPGLGDTAMYLCATSREVAGGNTGELFFGEGSRLTVL.

The rearrangement joins TRBV6-6 to TRBJ2-7; D is ambiguous. This CDR3 comprises 13 residues. Germline CDR1 MNHNY, CDR2 SVGAGI (reference sequence). With 0 bases removed from V and 4 bases from J, the gap between germline ends came to 7 bases. The CDR3 nucleotides read TGTGCCAGCAGTTACTCTCGGAGTTACGAGCAGTACTTC. Its translation: CASSYSRSYEQYF.

The J gene is TRBJ2-5, the V gene TRBV5-1; the match to TRBD2 covers 9 bases. Germline CDR1 reads SGHRS; CDR2 reads YFSETQ. The CDR3 runs to 16 residues. The ends lost 5 bases at V and 4 bases at J; junction bases unmatched: 12. The CDR3 reads CASSISSGGGGETQYF. The CDR3 DNA reads TGCGCCAGCAGTATTAGTAGCGGGGGAGGCGGAGAGACCCAGTACTTC. Full variable domain (missing parts from reference TRBV5-1 and TRBJ2-5): KAGVTQTPRYLIKTRGQQVTLSCSPISGHRSVSWYQQTPGQGLQFLFEYFSETQRNKGNFPGRFSGRQFSNSRSEMNVSTLELGDSALYLCASSISSGGGGETQYFGPGTRLLVL.

The rearrangement links TRBV5-5 to TRBJ1-1, with 9 bases aligning to TRBD1. V was pared by 0 bases and J by 8 bases, with 2 bases of the junction left unmatched. The germline gives CDR1 SGHKS, CDR2 YYEKEE (reference sequence). The CDR3 runs 13 residues. In nucleotides, the CDR3 is TGTGCCAGCAGCTTGGACGGGACAGGGGAAGCTTTCTTT. This gives the protein CASSLDGTGEAFF.

This sequence joins TRBV5-5 and TRBJ2-7; D is possibly TRBD1 (6 bases). The CDR3 spans 16 residues. Per germline, CDR1 SGHKS and CDR2 YYEKEE (reference sequence). V lost 1 base and J lost 3, with 17 bases in between. In DNA, the CDR3 is TGTGCCAGCAGCTTGCGCCTTAGGGCAGGGGACTACGAGCAGTACTTC. Amino acids: CASSLRLRAGDYEQYF.

V gene TRBV5-1 combines with J gene TRBJ2-1; a weak D match, TRBD2 (5 bases). V was clipped by 2 bases and J by 1 base, with 10 bases between them. CDR1 is SGHRS and CDR2 is YFSETQ in the germline V gene. The length of the CDR3 is 15 residues. The CDR3: CASSLVGESYNEQFF. CDR3 DNA sequence: TGCGCCAGCAGCTTAGTTGGGGAGTCCTACAATGAGCAGTTCTTC.

In this sample, this clone turned up a few times. This chain links TRBV7-2 with TRBJ1-2; possibly TRBD1 for D (6 bases). The CDR3 spans 14 residues. Trimming stripped 4 bases from V and 1 base from J, with 10 bases between. Germline CDR1 is SGHTA and CDR2 is FQGNSA. For the CDR3, the DNA is TGTGCCAGCAGCTCAGACAGGCTTAACTATGGCTACACCTTC. Translating gives CASSSDRLNYGYTF. Together with reference TRBV7-2 and TRBJ1-2, the CDR3 gives the full variable domain: GAGVSQSPSNKVTEKGKDVELRCDPISGHTALYWYRQSLGQGLEFLIYFQGNSAPDKSGLPSDRFSAERTGGSVSTLTIQRTQQEDSAVYLCASSSDRLNYGYTFGSGTRLTVV.

Worth noting for this clone: This CDR3 is also generated by other DNA sequences in the sample. The V call is TRBV6-1, the J call TRBJ1-1; maybe TRBD1 (6 bases). The ends were cut back, 3 bases at V and 1 base at J, with 6 bases in the middle. CDR3 length: 13 amino acids. CDR1 MNHNS and CDR2 SASEGT come from the germline V gene. CDR3 DNA sequence: TGTGCCAGCAGTGAGACAGGGAACACTGAAGCTTTCTTT. This codes for CASSETGNTEAFF.

The rearrangement uses TRBV6-1 and TRBJ2-3; perhaps TRBD2 as D (6 bases). V was clipped by 0 bases and J by 3 bases, with 13 bases between them. CDR1 is MNHNS, CDR2 SASEGT, per germline. This CDR3 contains 16 residues. CDR3 nucleotides: TGTGCCAGCAGTGAAGCGCGGAGGGTCGGAACAGATACGCAGTATTTT. Amino acids: CASSEARRVGTDTQYF.

The J gene is TRBJ1-5, the V gene TRBV9; D is ambiguous. The CDR3 has 13 residues. In germline, CDR1 is SGDLS, CDR2 YYNGEE. The ends were cut back, 0 bases at V and 4 bases at J, with 5 bases in the middle. CDR3 protein: CASSVDVNQPQHF. The CDR3 DNA sequence: TGTGCCAGCAGCGTAGATGTAAATCAGCCCCAGCATTTT. Full variable domain (remainder filled in from reference TRBV9 and TRBJ1-5): DSGVTQTPKHLITATGQRVTLRCSPRSGDLSVYWYQQSLDQGLQFLIQYYNGEERAKGNILERFSAQQFPDLHSELNLSSLELGDSALYFCASSVDVNQPQHFGDGTRLSIL.

This clone came up once. CDR3 coding DNA: TGTGCCAGCACCACACTAGCGGGGTCTCAGAATGAGCAGTTCTTC. This gives the protein CASTTLAGSQNEQFF. The gene calls are TRBV6-5 and TRBJ2-1, with 10 bases identical to TRBD2. After removal of 7 bases from V and 7 bases from J, the junction contained 10 bases not matched to a gene. CDR1 and CDR2 (germline): MNHEY, SVGAGI. The CDR3 runs 15 residues.

This chain connects TRBV11-3 to TRBJ2-1, with 8 bases lining up with TRBD2. CDR3 length equals 15 residues. After removal of 5 bases from V and 3 bases from J, the junction contained 6 bases not matched to a gene. CDR1 and CDR2 from the germline V gene are SGHNT and YENEEA. The CDR3 here is CASSDKAGDYNEQFF. DNA for the CDR3: TGTGCCAGCAGCGATAAAGCGGGGGACTACAATGAGCAGTTCTTC.